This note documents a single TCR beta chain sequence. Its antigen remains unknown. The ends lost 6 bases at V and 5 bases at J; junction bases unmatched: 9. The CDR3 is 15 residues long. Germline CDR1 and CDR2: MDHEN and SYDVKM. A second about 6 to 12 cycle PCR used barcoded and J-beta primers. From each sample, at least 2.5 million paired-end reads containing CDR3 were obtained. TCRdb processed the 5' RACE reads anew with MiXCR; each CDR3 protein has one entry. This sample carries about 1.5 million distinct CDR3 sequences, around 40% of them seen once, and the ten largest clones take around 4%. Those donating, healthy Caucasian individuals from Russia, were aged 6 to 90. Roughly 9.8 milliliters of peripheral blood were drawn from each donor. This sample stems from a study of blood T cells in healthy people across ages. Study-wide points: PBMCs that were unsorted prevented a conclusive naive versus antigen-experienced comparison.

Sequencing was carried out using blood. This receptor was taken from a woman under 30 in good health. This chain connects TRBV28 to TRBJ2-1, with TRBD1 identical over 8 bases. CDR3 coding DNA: TGTGCCAGCAGCCCTTCCCCGGACAGGGACAATGAGCAGTTCTTC. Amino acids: CASSPSPDRDNEQFF.